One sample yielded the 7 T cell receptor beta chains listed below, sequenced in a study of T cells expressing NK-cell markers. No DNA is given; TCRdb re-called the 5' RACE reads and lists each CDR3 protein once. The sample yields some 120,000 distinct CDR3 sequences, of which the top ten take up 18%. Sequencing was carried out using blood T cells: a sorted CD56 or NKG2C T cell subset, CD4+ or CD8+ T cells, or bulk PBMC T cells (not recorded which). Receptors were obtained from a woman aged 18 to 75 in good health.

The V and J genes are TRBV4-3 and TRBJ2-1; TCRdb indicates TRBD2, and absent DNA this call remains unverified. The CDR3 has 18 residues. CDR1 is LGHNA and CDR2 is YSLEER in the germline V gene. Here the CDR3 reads CASSQDPKTSGSYNEQFF.

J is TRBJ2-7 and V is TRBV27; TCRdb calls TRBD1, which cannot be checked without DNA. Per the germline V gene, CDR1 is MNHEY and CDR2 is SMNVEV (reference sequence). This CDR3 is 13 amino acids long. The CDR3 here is CASSWDPADEQYF.

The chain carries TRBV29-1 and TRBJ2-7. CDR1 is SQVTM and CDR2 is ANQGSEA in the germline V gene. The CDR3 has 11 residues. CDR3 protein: CSVHIAYEQYF.

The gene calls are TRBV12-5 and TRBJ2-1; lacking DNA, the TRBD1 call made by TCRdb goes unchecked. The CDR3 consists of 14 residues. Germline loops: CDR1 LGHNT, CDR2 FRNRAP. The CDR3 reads CASGGDRTYNEQFF.

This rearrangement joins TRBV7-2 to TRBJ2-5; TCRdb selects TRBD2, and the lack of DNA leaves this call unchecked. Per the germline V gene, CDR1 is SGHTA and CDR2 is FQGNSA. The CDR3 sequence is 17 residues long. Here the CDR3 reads CASSSRGLSGSRKTQYF.

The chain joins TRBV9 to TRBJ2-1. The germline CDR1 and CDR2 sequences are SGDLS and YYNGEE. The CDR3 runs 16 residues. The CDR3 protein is CASSVSWGVSYNEQFF.

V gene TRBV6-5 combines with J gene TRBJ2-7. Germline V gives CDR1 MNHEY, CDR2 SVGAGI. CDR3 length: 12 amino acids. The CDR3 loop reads CASSSPDYEQYF.